These T cell receptor beta chains were read from a single sample in a study of shared clonotypes between healthy human individuals. The table came from immunoSEQ multiplex PCR; TCRdb's copy has only in-frame clones and leaves some out. The profile covers about 870,000 clones, with 80% to 95% appearing a single time and approximately 25% taken by the ten largest. The sample taken for sequencing was naive CD8+ T cells sorted from blood. All receptors derive from a young man in good health. Each CDR3 is given with its conserved first and last residue. The D gene is left open where the match is weak. Where a row states a size, it is once, few, many or the class of an expanded clone; other rows omit it.

j_call | v_call | d_call | clone_size | cdr3_aa | cdr3_nt
TRBJ2-7 | TRBV9 | TRBD2 | NA | CASSPGTSGNYEQYF | TGTGCCAGCAGCCCAGGGACTAGCGGGAATTACGAGCAGTACTTC
TRBJ2-5 | TRBV6-5 | NA | NA | CASSSTGTNGHETQYF | TGTGCCAGCAGTTCTACCGGGACAAACGGTCACGAGACCCAGTACTTC
TRBJ1-4 | TRBV4-1 | TRBD1 | NA | CASSQDSGGGTNEKLFF | TGCGCCAGCAGCCAAGATTCAGGGGGAGGGACTAATGAAAAACTGTTTTTT
TRBJ1-5 | TRBV7-9 | NA | few | CASSLDSNQPQHF | TGTGCCAGCAGCTTGGACAGCAATCAGCCCCAGCATTTT
TRBJ2-1 | TRBV19 | NA | NA | CASSIAGGSYNEQFF | TGTGCCAGTAGTATTGCGGGTGGGTCCTACAATGAGCAGTTCTTC
TRBJ2-1 | TRBV19 | NA | NA | CASSNDLRVLEQFF | TGTGCCAGTAGTAACGATTTAAGGGTGCTTGAGCAGTTCTTC
TRBJ2-1 | TRBV6-4 | TRBD1 | NA | CASSHRTGSEVEQFF | TGTGCCAGCAGCCACCGGACAGGGAGCGAGGTGGAGCAGTTCTTC
TRBJ1-5 | TRBV19 | NA | NA | CASSIFGQGNQPQHF | TGTGCCAGTAGTATCTTTGGGCAGGGAAATCAGCCCCAGCATTTT
TRBJ2-2 | TRBV11-3 | NA | NA | CASSRGQGDIRTGELFF | TGTGCCAGCAGCCGGGGGCAGGGGGATATCAGGACCGGGGAGCTGTTTTTT
TRBJ2-2 | TRBV5-1 | NA | once | CASSNPREANTGELFF | TGCGCCAGCAGCAATCCTCGAGAGGCGAACACCGGGGAGCTGTTTTTT
TRBJ2-6 | TRBV15 | NA | once | CATSRGRDTRSGANVLTF | TGTGCCACCAGCAGAGGCCGGGACACACGCTCTGGGGCCAACGTCCTGACTTTC
TRBJ2-5 | TRBV29-1 | TRBD1 | NA | CSVPRRQGGLYQETQYF | TGCAGCGTGCCCCGAAGGCAAGGGGGCCTGTATCAAGAGACCCAGTACTTC
TRBJ1-1 | TRBV6-1 | NA | NA | CASSELEYGMTMDTEAFF | TGTGCCAGCAGTGAACTTGAGTATGGGATGACGATGGATACTGAAGCTTTCTTT
TRBJ2-2 | TRBV5-1 | NA | once | CASTGTWDNTGELFF | TGCGCCAGCACGGGTACATGGGACAACACCGGGGAGCTGTTTTTT
TRBJ2-7 | TRBV2 | NA | NA | CASSSLGGQEQYF | TGTGCCAGCAGTTCTCTGGGGGGGCAGGAGCAGTACTTC
TRBJ2-5 | TRBV7-9 | NA | once | CASSLVGGQETQYF | TGTGCCAGCAGCTTAGTCGGGGGCCAAGAGACCCAGTACTTC
TRBJ1-2 | TRBV20-1 | NA | NA | CSLGILYGYTF | TGCAGTCTAGGGATACTGTATGGCTACACCTTC
TRBJ2-1 | TRBV12-5 | TRBD2 | NA | CASSSGSSYNEQFF | TGTGCTAGCTCCAGCGGGAGCTCCTACAATGAGCAGTTCTTC
TRBJ2-1 | TRBV12-5 | TRBD1 | NA | CASGEGQGRYNEQFF | TGTGCTAGTGGGGAGGGACAGGGTCGTTACAATGAGCAGTTCTTC
TRBJ2-5 | TRBV4-1 | NA | NA | CASSQLGSQETQYF | TGCGCCAGCAGCCAACTGGGCAGCCAAGAGACCCAGTACTTC
TRBJ2-1 | TRBV13 | TRBD1 | NA | CASSQDRGRYNEQFF | TGTGCCAGCAGCCAAGACAGGGGGCGTTATAATGAGCAGTTCTTC
TRBJ2-1 | TRBV4-1 | TRBD2 | NA | CASSQPTSGRVYEQFF | TGCGCCAGCAGCCAACCGACTAGCGGGAGGGTCTATGAGCAGTTCTTC
TRBJ2-2 | TRBV15 | TRBD1 | NA | CATSRDPPGTENTGELFF | TGTGCCACCAGCAGAGATCCGCCCGGGACAGAGAACACCGGGGAGCTGTTTTTT
TRBJ2-2 | TRBV28 | NA | NA | CASSLLGAGELFF | TGTGCCAGCAGCCTACTGGGAGCCGGGGAGCTGTTTTTT
TRBJ2-5 | TRBV5-1 | NA | NA | CASSLVLQGGETQYF | TGCGCCAGCAGCTTGGTTTTACAGGGTGGAGAGACCCAGTACTTC
TRBJ1-2 | TRBV5-8 | TRBD1 | once | CASSTGTGNYGYTF | TGTGCCAGCAGCACCGGGACAGGGAACTATGGCTACACCTTC
TRBJ2-5 | TRBV7-9 | NA | once | CASSLAATKETQYF | TGTGCCAGCAGCTTAGCGGCCACGAAAGAGACCCAGTACTTC
TRBJ2-7 | TRBV2 | NA | NA | CASSGREWYEQYF | TGTGCCAGCAGTGGGCGGGAATGGTACGAGCAGTACTTC
TRBJ1-1 | TRBV10-3 | TRBD1 | NA | CAISARTGSNTEAFF | TGTGCCATCAGTGCGAGGACAGGGTCTAACACTGAAGCTTTCTTT
TRBJ1-1 | TRBV19 | TRBD1 | NA | CASLGGHEAFF | TGTGCCAGTTTAGGGGGCCATGAAGCTTTCTTT
TRBJ2-2 | TRBV29-1 | NA | NA | CSVEDPGTGFTGELFF | TGCAGCGTTGAAGACCCCGGGACTGGATTCACCGGGGAGCTGTTTTTT
TRBJ2-1 | TRBV7-6 | TRBD2 | NA | CASSLEASGSDFHNEQFF | TGTGCCAGCAGCTTAGAGGCTAGCGGGAGTGACTTCCACAATGAGCAGTTCTTC
TRBJ2-7 | TRBV13 | TRBD1 | once | CASSSPGQSYEQYF | TGTGCCAGCAGCTCCCCGGGACAGAGCTACGAGCAGTACTTC
TRBJ2-7 | TRBV5-5 | NA | NA | CASSYLGGSDEQYF | TGTGCCAGCAGCTACCTAGGGGGGAGCGACGAGCAGTACTTC
TRBJ2-7 | TRBV10-3 | NA | NA | CAISESIGYEQYF | TGTGCCATCAGTGAGTCGATCGGATACGAGCAGTACTTC
TRBJ1-2 | TRBV27 | NA | NA | CASSPQGNYGYTF | TGTGCCAGCAGTCCGCAGGGGAACTATGGCTACACCTTC
TRBJ1-1 | TRBV7-9 | TRBD1 | NA | CASSVPGQGFPEAFF | TGTGCCAGCAGCGTGCCGGGACAGGGGTTCCCTGAAGCTTTCTTT
TRBJ2-7 | TRBV9 | TRBD2 | NA | CASSGSGRAYEQYF | TGTGCCAGCAGCGGTAGCGGGAGAGCCTACGAGCAGTACTTC